Below, one T cell receptor (beta chain) is given with its context. What it binds is not known. This entry belongs to a study of T-cell memory formation after mild COVID-19. This CDR3 spans 16 amino acids. Looked up from germline, CDR1 is ENHRY and CDR2 is SYGVKD. V was shortened by 2 bases and J by 4 bases, with 17 bases between the two germline ends. Broader study findings: Clones shrinking between day 15 and 85 showed a balanced CD4/CD8 split, and those that grew later tilted toward CD4+.

TCRdb called the 5' RACE reads again in MiXCR, with one record for every CDR3 protein. The table has 170,000 or so distinct CDR3 sequences, about a fifth seen once; the top ten hold 20% to 25%. Sequenced material: PBMCs or a T cell subset sorted from them (not recorded which). V and J are TRBV10-3 and TRBJ2-5; D may correspond to TRBD1 or TRBD2 (5 bases each). This sequence originates from an adult woman who had mild COVID-19 (a few samples of this study predate the infection). Cell type and time point are not known. CDR3 nucleotide sequence: TGTGCCATCAGTGAGGATGGGACCGCGGTCCGAGAGACCCAGTACTTC. It encodes CAISEDGTAVRETQYF.